This TCR beta chain was sequenced during a study of CD8 T cells in Susac syndrome. Sequencing of TCR beta was performed on blood CD8+ and CD4+ T cells. TEMRA cells were FACS-enriched, with CD8+ and CD4+ T cells isolated negatively. When the RNA was reverse transcribed, random hexamers were used with an input of about 0.5 to 1 ug. immunoSEQ multiplex PCR amplified TCR beta CDR3 across 54 Vbeta, 13 Jbeta. Via MiXCR, TCRdb re-called the immunoSEQ multiplex PCR reads, giving one row per CDR3 protein. The sample shows more than 110,000 distinct CDR3 sequences, 85% to 95% of them seen only once. This TCR derives from a human donor in good health. Input material: CD8+ T cells from PBMCs.

CDR3 protein: CASSDKGDEQFF. The CDR3 nucleotides are TGTGCCAGCAGTGATAAGGGGGACGAGCAGTTCTTC. The chain has TRBV25-1 and TRBJ2-1; a weak D match, TRBD1 (6 bases). V was shortened by 3 bases and J by 10 bases, with 10 bases between the two germline ends. This CDR3 comprises 12 residues. Germline V lookup: CDR1 MGHDK, CDR2 SYGVNS.